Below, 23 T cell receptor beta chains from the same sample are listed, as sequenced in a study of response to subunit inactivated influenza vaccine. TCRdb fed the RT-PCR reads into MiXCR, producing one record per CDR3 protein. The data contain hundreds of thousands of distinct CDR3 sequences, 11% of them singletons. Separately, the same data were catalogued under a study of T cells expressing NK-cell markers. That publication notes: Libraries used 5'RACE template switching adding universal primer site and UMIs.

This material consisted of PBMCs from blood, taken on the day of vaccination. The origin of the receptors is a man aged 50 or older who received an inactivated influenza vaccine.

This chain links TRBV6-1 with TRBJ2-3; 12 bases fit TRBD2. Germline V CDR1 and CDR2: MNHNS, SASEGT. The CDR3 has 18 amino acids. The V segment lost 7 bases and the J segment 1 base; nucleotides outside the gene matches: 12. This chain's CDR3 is CASTPGASGREGTDTQYF. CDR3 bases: TGTGCCAGCACCCCCGGGGCTAGCGGGAGGGAGGGCACAGATACGCAGTATTTT.

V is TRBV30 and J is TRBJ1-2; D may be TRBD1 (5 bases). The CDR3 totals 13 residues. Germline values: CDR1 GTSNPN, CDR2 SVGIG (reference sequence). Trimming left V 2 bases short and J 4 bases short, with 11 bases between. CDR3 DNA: TGTGCCTGGAGTAAACCCGGGACCTATGGCTACACCTTC. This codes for CAWSKPGTYGYTF.

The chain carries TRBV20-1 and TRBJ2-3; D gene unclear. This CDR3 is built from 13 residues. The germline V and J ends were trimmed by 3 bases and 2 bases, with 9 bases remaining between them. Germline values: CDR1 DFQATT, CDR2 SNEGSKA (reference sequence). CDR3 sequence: CSASRYSTDTQYF. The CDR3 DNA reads TGCAGTGCTAGCAGGTATTCCACAGATACGCAGTATTTT.

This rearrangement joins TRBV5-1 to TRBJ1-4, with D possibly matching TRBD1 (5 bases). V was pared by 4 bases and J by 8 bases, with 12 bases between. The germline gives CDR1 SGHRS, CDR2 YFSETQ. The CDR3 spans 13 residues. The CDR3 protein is CASSNLWDEKLFF. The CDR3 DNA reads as TGCGCCAGCAGCAACTTATGGGACGAAAAACTGTTTTTT. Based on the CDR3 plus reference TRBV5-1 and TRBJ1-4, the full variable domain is KAGVTQTPRYLIKTRGQQVTLSCSPISGHRSVSWYQQTPGQGLQFLFEYFSETQRNKGNFPGRFSGRQFSNSRSEMNVSTLELGDSALYLCASSNLWDEKLFFGSGTQLSVL.

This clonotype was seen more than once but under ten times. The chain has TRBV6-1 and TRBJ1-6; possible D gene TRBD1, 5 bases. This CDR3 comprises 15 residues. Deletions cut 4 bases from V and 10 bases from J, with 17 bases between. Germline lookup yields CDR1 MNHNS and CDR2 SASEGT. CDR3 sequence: CASSGGTVIESPLHF. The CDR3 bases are TGTGCCAGCAGTGGCGGGACGGTTATTGAATCACCCCTCCACTTT.

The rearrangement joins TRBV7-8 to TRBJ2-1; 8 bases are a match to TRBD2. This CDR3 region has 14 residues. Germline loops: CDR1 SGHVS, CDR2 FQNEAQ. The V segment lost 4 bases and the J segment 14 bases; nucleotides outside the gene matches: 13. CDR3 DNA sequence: TGTGCCAGCAGCTCACCCGACGGGAGGGCTTATGAGTTCTTC. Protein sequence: CASSSPDGRAYEFF. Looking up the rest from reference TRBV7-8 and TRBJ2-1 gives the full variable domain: GAGVSQSPRYKVAKRGQDVALRCDPISGHVSLFWYQQALGQGPEFLTYFQNEAQLDKSGLPSDRFFAERPEGSVSTLKIQRTQQEDSAVYLCASSSPDGRAYEFFGPGTRLTVL.

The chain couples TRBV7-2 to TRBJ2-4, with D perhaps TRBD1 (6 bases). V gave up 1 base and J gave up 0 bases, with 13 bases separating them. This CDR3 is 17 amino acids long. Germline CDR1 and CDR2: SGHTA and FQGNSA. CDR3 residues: CASSLGFGQLAKNIQYF. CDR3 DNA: TGTGCCAGCAGCTTAGGTTTCGGACAGTTAGCCAAAAACATTCAGTACTTC.

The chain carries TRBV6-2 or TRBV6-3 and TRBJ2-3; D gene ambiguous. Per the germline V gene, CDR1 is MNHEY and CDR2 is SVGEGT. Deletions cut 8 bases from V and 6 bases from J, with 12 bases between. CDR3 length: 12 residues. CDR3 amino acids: CASRAAWDTQYF. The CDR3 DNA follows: TGTGCCAGCCGCGCAGCTTGGGATACGCAGTATTTT.

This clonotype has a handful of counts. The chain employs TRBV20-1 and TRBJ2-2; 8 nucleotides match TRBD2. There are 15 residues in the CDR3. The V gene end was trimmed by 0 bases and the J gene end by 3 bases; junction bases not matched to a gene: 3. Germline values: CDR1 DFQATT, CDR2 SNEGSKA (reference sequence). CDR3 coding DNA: TGCAGTGCTAGAGATCTACTAGCGGACACCGGGGAGCTGTTTTTT. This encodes CSARDLLADTGELFF.

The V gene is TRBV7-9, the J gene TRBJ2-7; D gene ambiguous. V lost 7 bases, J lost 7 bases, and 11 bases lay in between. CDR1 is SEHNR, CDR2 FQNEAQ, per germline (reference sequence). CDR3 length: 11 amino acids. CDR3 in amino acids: CASTGVGEQYF. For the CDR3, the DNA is TGTGCCAGCACCGGTGTGGGGGAGCAGTACTTC.

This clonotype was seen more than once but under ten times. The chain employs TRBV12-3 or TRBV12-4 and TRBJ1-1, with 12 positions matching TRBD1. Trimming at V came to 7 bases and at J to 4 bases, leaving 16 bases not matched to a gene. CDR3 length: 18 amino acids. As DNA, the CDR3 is TGTGCCAGCACCAGAGGCGACGGGACAGGGGGCGGGAGCACTGAAGCTTTCTTT. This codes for CASTRGDGTGGGSTEAFF.

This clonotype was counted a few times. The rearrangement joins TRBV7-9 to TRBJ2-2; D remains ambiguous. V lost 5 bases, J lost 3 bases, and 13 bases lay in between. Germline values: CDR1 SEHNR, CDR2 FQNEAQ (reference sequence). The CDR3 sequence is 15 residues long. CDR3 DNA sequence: TGTGCCAGCAGCCCCGACATACTTCACACCGGGGAGCTGTTTTTT. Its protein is CASSPDILHTGELFF.

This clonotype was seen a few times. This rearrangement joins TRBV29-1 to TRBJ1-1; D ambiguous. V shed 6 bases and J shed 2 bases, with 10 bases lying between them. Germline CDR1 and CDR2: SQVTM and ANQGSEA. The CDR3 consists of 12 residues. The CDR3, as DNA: TGCAGCGTCGTAAGGACCAACACTGAAGCTTTCTTT. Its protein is CSVVRTNTEAFF.

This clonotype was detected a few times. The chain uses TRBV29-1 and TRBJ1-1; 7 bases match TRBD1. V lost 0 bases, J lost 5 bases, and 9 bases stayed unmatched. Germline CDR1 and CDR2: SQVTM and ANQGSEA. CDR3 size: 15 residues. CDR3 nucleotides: TGCAGCGTTGAAGATGCAGGGGGGGCAGAAACTGAAGCTTTCTTT. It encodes CSVEDAGGAETEAFF.

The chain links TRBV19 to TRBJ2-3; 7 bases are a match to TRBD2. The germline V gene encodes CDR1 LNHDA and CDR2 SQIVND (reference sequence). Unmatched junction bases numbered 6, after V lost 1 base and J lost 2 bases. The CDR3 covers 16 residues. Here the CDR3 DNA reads TGTGCCAGTAGTATAGGTATGGGGACTAACACAGATACGCAGTATTTT. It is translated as CASSIGMGTNTDTQYF.

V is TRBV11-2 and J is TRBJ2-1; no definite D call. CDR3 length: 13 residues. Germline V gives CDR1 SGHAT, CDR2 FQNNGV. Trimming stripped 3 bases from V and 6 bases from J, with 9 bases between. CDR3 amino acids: CASSFGGINEQFF. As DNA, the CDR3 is TGTGCCAGCAGCTTTGGTGGCATCAATGAGCAGTTCTTC.

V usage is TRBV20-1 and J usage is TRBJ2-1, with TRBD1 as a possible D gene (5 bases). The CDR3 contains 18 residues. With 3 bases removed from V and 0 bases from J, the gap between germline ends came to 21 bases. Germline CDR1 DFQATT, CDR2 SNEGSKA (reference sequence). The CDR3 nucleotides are TGCAGTGCTAGCAACGCCGAGACAGCCCGAAGCTCCTACAATGAGCAGTTCTTC. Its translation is CSASNAETARSSYNEQFF.

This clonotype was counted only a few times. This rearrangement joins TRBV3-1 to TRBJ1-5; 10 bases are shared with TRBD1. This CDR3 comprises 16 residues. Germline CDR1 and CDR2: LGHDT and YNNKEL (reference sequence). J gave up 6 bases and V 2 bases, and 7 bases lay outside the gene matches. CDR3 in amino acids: CASSQLGQGGPQPQHF. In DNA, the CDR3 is TGTGCCAGCAGCCAACTCGGACAGGGGGGTCCTCAGCCCCAGCATTTT.

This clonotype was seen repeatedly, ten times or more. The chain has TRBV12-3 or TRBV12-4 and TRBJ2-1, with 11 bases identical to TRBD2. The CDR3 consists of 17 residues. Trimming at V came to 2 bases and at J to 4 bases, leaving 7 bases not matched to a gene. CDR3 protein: CASSLPWTSGLYNEQFF. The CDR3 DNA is TGTGCCAGCAGTTTACCCTGGACTAGCGGGCTTTACAATGAGCAGTTCTTC.

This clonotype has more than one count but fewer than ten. The CDR3: CASSLVLADTQYF. In nucleotides, the CDR3 is TGCGCCAGCAGCTTAGTCTTGGCAGATACGCAGTATTTT. The chain has TRBV5-1 and TRBJ2-3; D ambiguous. This CDR3 is 13 amino acids long. Germline loops: CDR1 SGHRS, CDR2 YFSETQ. Trimming cost V 2 bases and J 4 bases, with 8 bases left between them.

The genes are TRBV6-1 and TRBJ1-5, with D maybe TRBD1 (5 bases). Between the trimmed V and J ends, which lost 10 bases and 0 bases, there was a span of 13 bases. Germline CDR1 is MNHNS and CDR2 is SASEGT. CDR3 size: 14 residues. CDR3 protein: CATGRQTSNQPQHF. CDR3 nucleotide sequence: TGTGCCACAGGGCGACAGACTAGCAATCAGCCCCAGCATTTT.

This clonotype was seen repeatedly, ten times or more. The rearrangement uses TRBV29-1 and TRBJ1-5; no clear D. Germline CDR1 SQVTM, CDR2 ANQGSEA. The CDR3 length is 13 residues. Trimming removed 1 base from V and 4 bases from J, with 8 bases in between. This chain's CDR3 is CSVEVQQNQPQHF. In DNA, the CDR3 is TGCAGCGTTGAAGTCCAACAAAATCAGCCCCAGCATTTT.

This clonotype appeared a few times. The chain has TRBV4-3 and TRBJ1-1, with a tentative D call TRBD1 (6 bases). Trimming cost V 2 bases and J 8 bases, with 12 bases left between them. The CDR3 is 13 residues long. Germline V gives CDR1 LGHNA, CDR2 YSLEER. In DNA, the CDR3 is TGCGCCAGCAGCCAATGGACAGACATAGAAGCTTTCTTT. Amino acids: CASSQWTDIEAFF.